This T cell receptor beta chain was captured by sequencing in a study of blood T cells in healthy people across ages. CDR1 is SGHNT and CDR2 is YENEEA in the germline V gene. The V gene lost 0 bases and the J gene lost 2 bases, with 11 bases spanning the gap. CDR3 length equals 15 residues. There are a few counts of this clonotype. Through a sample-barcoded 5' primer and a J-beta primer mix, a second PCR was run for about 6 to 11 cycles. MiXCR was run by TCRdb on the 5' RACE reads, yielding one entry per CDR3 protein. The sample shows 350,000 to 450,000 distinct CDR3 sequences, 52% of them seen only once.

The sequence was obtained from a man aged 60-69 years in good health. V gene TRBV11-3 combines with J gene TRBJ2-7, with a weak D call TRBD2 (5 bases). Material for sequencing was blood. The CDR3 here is CASSLDREGTYEQYF. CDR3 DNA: TGTGCCAGCAGCTTAGATCGAGAGGGTACCTACGAGCAGTACTTC.